The rows below give T cell receptor beta chains drawn from one sample of a study of blood T cell repertoires in COVID-19. Sequencing used immunoSEQ multiplex PCR; TCRdb keeps in-frame clones, though not all of them. The table includes 330,000 or so clones, approximately 89% detected once. Material for sequencing was peripheral blood. These receptors were collected from a woman in her sixties with COVID-19, enrolled during active disease. Each CDR3 is given with its conserved first and last residue. D genes are given only for firm matches. A row's size may be missing; if present it is once, few, many or a size class.

d_call j_call clone_size v_call cdr3_nt cdr3_aa
NA TRBJ1-2 NA TRBV5-8 TGTGCCAGCAGCTTGGGACAGCGCCACTATGGCTACACCTTC CASSLGQRHYGYTF
TRBD1 TRBJ2-3 NA TRBV18 TGTGCCAGCTCCCGGGACCACGACAGGGGCCGCAGCACAGATACGCAGTATTTT CASSRDHDRGRSTDTQYF
NA TRBJ1-3 NA TRBV9 TGTGCCAGCAGCTCAAATCGGGGATCTGGAAACACCATATATTTT CASSSNRGSGNTIYF
NA TRBJ2-1 NA TRBV27 TGTGCCAGCAGTTTGCAGGGGGGATACAATGAGCAGTTCTTC CASSLQGGYNEQFF
NA TRBJ2-7 NA TRBV3-1/TRBV3-2 TGTGCCAGCAGCCAACGGGGGACGACCTACGAGCAGTACTTC CASSQRGTTYEQYF
TRBD1 TRBJ2-5 NA TRBV5-6 TGTGCCAGCAGCTTGGTTTCCGGGACAGGCCAAGAGACCCAGTACTTC CASSLVSGTGQETQYF
NA TRBJ2-3 NA TRBV29-1 TGCAGCGTTGTCTCCTCTAGCGCCCTTAGCACAGATACGCAGTATTTT CSVVSSSALSTDTQYF
NA TRBJ2-5 NA TRBV2 TGTGCCAGCAGGAACGCACGGGAGACCCAGTACTTC CASRNARETQYF
TRBD1 TRBJ1-1 NA TRBV2 TGTGCCAGCGGCGGGACAGGGGTTATGAACACTGAAGCTTTCTTT CASGGTGVMNTEAFF
NA TRBJ1-1 NA TRBV12-5 TGTGCTAGTGGACGTGACATAACCACTGAAGCTTTCTTT CASGRDITTEAFF
TRBD1 TRBJ2-3 NA TRBV28 TGTGCCAGCAGGTCGACAGGGGCCGCGACCGGTACGCAGTATTTT CASRSTGAATGTQYF
TRBD2 TRBJ2-3 NA TRBV19 TGTGCCAGTAGTCTAGCGGGGTCGAGCACAGATACGCAGTATTTT CASSLAGSSTDTQYF
TRBD1 TRBJ1-1 NA TRBV25-1 TGTGCCAGCAGGCCTGCAGGGGGCAGAGCTGAAGCTTTCTTT CASRPAGGRAEAFF
NA TRBJ1-6 NA TRBV7-6 TGTGCCAGCAGCTTTGATACAGTAAGCTCACCCCTCCACTTT CASSFDTVSSPLHF
TRBD2 TRBJ2-1 NA TRBV7-6 TGTGCCAGCAGCTTTTTTAGCGGGGGGCCTAGCTCCTACAATGAGCAGTTCTTC CASSFFSGGPSSYNEQFF
NA TRBJ1-3 NA TRBV30 TGTGCCTGGAGTGTACTAGGAAACACCATATATTTT CAWSVLGNTIYF
TRBD1 TRBJ1-6 NA TRBV19 TGTGCCAGTAGAAACTCAGGGGGTTATAATTCACCCCTCCACTTT CASRNSGGYNSPLHF
TRBD1 TRBJ1-5 NA TRBV5-1 TGCGCCAGCAGCCCGGGACAGGGGGGCCCAAATCAGCCCCAGCATTTT CASSPGQGGPNQPQHF
TRBD1 TRBJ1-1 NA TRBV2 TGTGCCAGCAGAACCTTCGACAGGGATGACACTGAAGCTTTCTTT CASRTFDRDDTEAFF
NA TRBJ1-1 NA TRBV24-1 TGTGCCACCCCGCGTGAGGCTGAAGCTTTCTTT CATPREAEAFF
NA TRBJ2-3 NA TRBV28 TGTGCCAGCACCCCCGCAGGGACACGGACAGATACGCAGTATTTT CASTPAGTRTDTQYF
NA TRBJ2-1 NA TRBV28 TGTGCCAGCAGAGGGACATACTCCTTCAATGAGCAGTTCTTC CASRGTYSFNEQFF
TRBD1 TRBJ1-5 NA TRBV4-1 TGCGCCAGCAGCCAAGTCGACAGGGGAGAGAATCAGCCCCAGCATTTT CASSQVDRGENQPQHF
NA TRBJ1-2 once TRBV6-5 TGTGCCAGCAGCTACTCCAACACAGGGCTATATGGCTACACCTTC CASSYSNTGLYGYTF
NA TRBJ1-1 NA TRBV12-3/TRBV12-4 TGTGCCAGCAGCCAACAGGGCACTGAAGCTTTCTTT CASSQQGTEAFF
TRBD1 TRBJ1-2 NA TRBV6-1 TGTGCCAGCAGTGAAAGGGTGCAGGACAGGGTCTACACCTTC CASSERVQDRVYTF
NA TRBJ1-5 NA TRBV28 TGTGCCTCCCAGGTGGGAGGGACCAATCAGCCCCAGCATTTT CASQVGGTNQPQHF
NA TRBJ1-2 NA TRBV5-6 TGTGCCAGCAGAAGACGCGGAGCCTACTATGGCTACACCTTC CASRRRGAYYGYTF
TRBD2 TRBJ2-5 NA TRBV14 TGTGCCAGCAGCATCCGACTAGCGGGAGGGTCAGAGGAGACCCAGTACTTC CASSIRLAGGSEETQYF
TRBD1 TRBJ1-2 NA TRBV2 TGTGCCAGCAGTCGACAGGGAAACTATGGCTACACCTTC CASSRQGNYGYTF
NA TRBJ1-6 NA TRBV19 TGTGCCAGTAGTAGTGGGCGAGTTGGTAATTCACCCCTCCACTTT CASSSGRVGNSPLHF
NA TRBJ1-5 NA TRBV27 TGTGCCAGCAGTACGGGAGGTCAGCCCCAGCATTTT CASSTGGQPQHF
TRBD1 TRBJ2-1 NA TRBV9 TGTGCCAGCAGCGGACAGGGACGCGAGCAGTTCTTC CASSGQGREQFF
NA TRBJ2-3 NA TRBV10-3 TGTGCCATCAGCAACAGGGCCTCTAGCACAGATACGCAGTATTTT CAISNRASSTDTQYF
TRBD1 TRBJ1-2 NA TRBV7-9 TGTGCCAGCAGCTCAACAGGGGACTATGGCTACACCTTC CASSSTGDYGYTF
NA TRBJ1-5 NA TRBV7-9 TGTGCCAGCTCTGCAGGCCTGAATAGCAATCAGCCCCAGCATTTT CASSAGLNSNQPQHF
TRBD1 TRBJ2-5 NA TRBV4-1 TGCGCCAGCAGCCAAGTTCCGGGACAGGGATCATCTCTGGGACAAGAGACCCAGTACTTC CASSQVPGQGSSLGQETQYF
NA TRBJ1-2 NA TRBV9 TGTGCCAGCACCCAACCCGGGACAAACTATGGCTACACCTTC CASTQPGTNYGYTF
TRBD2 TRBJ2-5 few TRBV19 TGTGCCAGTAGTATGCAAGCGGGGGGCCGATCCCAGTACTTC CASSMQAGGRSQYF
NA TRBJ2-1 NA TRBV30 TGTGCCTGGAGCGGTACAGGGTATGAGCAGTTCTTC CAWSGTGYEQFF
TRBD2 TRBJ2-1 NA TRBV7-3 TGTGCCAGCAGCTTAACTAGCGGGGGGGCCGGTGAGCAGTTCTTC CASSLTSGGAGEQFF
TRBD1 TRBJ1-4 NA TRBV3-1/TRBV3-2 TGTGCCAGCAGCCGCCTCGGGACAGGGGATGAAAAACTGTTTTTT CASSRLGTGDEKLFF
TRBD2 TRBJ2-1 NA TRBV6-1 TGTGCCAGCAGTGGAAGACTAGCGGGGCCCTTTGTATCCTACAATGAGCAGTTCTTC CASSGRLAGPFVSYNEQFF
TRBD1 TRBJ2-7 NA TRBV2 TGTGCCAGCACTAGGGACAGGGGGATCGTCGAGCAGTACTTC CASTRDRGIVEQYF
NA TRBJ1-2 NA TRBV5-8 TGTGCCAGCGGGCCGGGGGGCTACACCTTC CASGPGGYTF
TRBD2 TRBJ2-3 NA TRBV9 TGTGCCAGCAGCGTGACCGGGACTAGCTATACAGATACGCAGTATTTT CASSVTGTSYTDTQYF
TRBD1 TRBJ1-5 NA TRBV7-9 TGTGCCAGCAGTCGGACAGGGGGATTTCAGCCCCAGCATTTT CASSRTGGFQPQHF
NA TRBJ2-7 NA TRBV5-1 TGCGCCAGCAGCTTGGCTCCGACTAGCTACGAGCAGTACTTC CASSLAPTSYEQYF
TRBD1 TRBJ2-3 NA TRBV5-1 TGCGCCAGCAGCTTTTACCAAGCAGGGGGCAGGAGGGCAGATACGCAGTATTTT CASSFYQAGGRRADTQYF